This T cell receptor beta chain was sequenced in a study of STAT5B mutations in CD4+ large granular lymphocyte leukemia. Study-wide findings and caveats: CD4-sorted patient repertoires seemed more clonal than healthy CD4+ repertoires.

As to this clone: Antigen unknown.

Study processing details: A productive frequency of 2.59 x 10-5 was the lowest detectable. Data came from immunoSEQ multiplex PCR; TCRdb stores just in-frame clones and leaves some out. That table supplies the V and J calls and clone size; D and trimming were determined from the DNA. The sample has about 20,000 clones; roughly three quarters are singletons. Healthy controls were blood donor buffy coats. CDR1 and CDR2 (germline): SGHNT, YENEEA. The CDR3 runs to 13 residues. Between the trimmed V and J ends, which lost 0 bases and 12 bases, there was a span of 12 bases. This rearrangement joins TRBV11-3 to TRBJ2-1, with D possibly called TRBD1 or TRBD2 (5 bases each). This sequence was found in a human donor in good health. Sequencing used CD4+ T cells from blood buffy coats. For the CDR3, the DNA is TGTGCCAGCAGCTTAGATCTAGAGGGGTTGCAGTTCTTC. It translates to CASSLDLEGLQFF.